A selection of T cell receptor beta chains follows, all from one sample in a study of a mutant IDH1 vaccine in newly diagnosed glioma. Measured with immunoSEQ multiplex PCR; TCRdb has only the in-frame clones, and not every one. The table records more than 35,000 clones, roughly four fifths of them present only once. These receptors' antigens are unknown. Sample: PBMCs, taken from a glioma patient whose treatment included an IDH1 peptide vaccine. Every receptor here comes from a middle-aged man with glioma. Each CDR3 is given with its conserved first and last residue. The order of the fields is clone size, D gene, J gene, V gene, CDR3 DNA, CDR3 protein. The D gene is left open where the match is weak. Only some rows state a clone size, as once, few, many or a class for expanded clones.

>-|-|TRBJ1-5|TRBV19
TGTGCCAGTAGTATCTTCAGGGAGGGCAATCAGCCCCAGCATTTT
CASSIFREGNQPQHF
>-|-|TRBJ1-4|TRBV6-1
TGTGCCAGCAGGGGGGGGACTAATGAAAAACTGTTTTTT
CASRGGTNEKLFF
>-|-|TRBJ2-7|TRBV19
TGTGCCAGTAGTATGACAGGTGGGGAGCAGTACTTC
CASSMTGGEQYF
>-|-|TRBJ1-2|TRBV18
TGTGCCAGCTCACCATCCAGGGTTGACTATGGCTACACCTTC
CASSPSRVDYGYTF
>few|-|TRBJ1-5|TRBV7-9
TGTGCCAGCAGCTCGGGGGGCAACAATCAGCCCCAGCATTTT
CASSSGGNNQPQHF
>-|-|TRBJ2-3|TRBV11-3
TGTGCCAGCAGCTTAGTATGGTCCAGGGGGGGAGATACGCAGTATTTT
CASSLVWSRGGDTQYF
>-|TRBD2|TRBJ2-3|TRBV13
TGTGCCAGCAGCTCCGGGACTAGCGGGAGAACTCGTAGCACAGATACGCAGTATTTT
CASSSGTSGRTRSTDTQYF
>-|-|TRBJ2-7|TRBV6-1
TGTGCCAGCAGAGCACAGGTTTCCTACGAGCAGTACTTC
CASRAQVSYEQYF
>-|TRBD2|TRBJ2-1|TRBV18
TGTGCCAGCTCACCACCGCTAGCGGGAGAGGATTTGATAAAGTTCTTC
CASSPPLAGEDLIKFF
>-|TRBD1|TRBJ1-1|TRBV5-1
TGCGCCAGCAGTCCGACGGGACAGGGATACAAGAACACTGAAGCTTTCTTT
CASSPTGQGYKNTEAFF
>-|TRBD2|TRBJ2-5|TRBV14
TGTGCCAGCAGCCAACTTCTCGCGGGAGCGAGAGAGACCCAGTACTTC
CASSQLLAGARETQYF
>-|TRBD1|TRBJ1-1|TRBV18
TGTGCCAGCTCACCACAGGGTATGGGACAGGGGAGTGCGAACACTGAAGCTTTCTTT
CASSPQGMGQGSANTEAFF
>-|-|TRBJ1-1|TRBV6-5
TGTGCCAGCAGACGGACCGAAGCCAACACTGAAGCTTTCTTT
CASRRTEANTEAFF
>-|-|TRBJ1-4|TRBV21-1
TGTGCCCGCACCGGGACAGGGGATGAAAAACTGTTTTTT
CARTGTGDEKLFF
>-|-|TRBJ1-2|TRBV19
TGTGCCAGTAGTTCGAGCCCCAAATTATGGCCCAGACGGTCCTATGGCTACACCTTC
CASSSSPKLWPRRSYGYTF
>-|-|TRBJ2-2|TRBV13
TGTGCCAGCAGGTTCCCGAACACCGGGGAGCTGTTTTTT
CASRFPNTGELFF
>-|TRBD2|TRBJ2-7|TRBV5-1
TGCGCCAGCAGCTTGATGACTAGCGACTACGAGCAGTACTTC
CASSLMTSDYEQYF
>-|TRBD1|TRBJ1-1|TRBV25-1
TGTGCCAGCAGTGAAGCGGGACAGCTGAACACTGAAGCTTTCTTT
CASSEAGQLNTEAFF
>-|TRBD2|TRBJ2-3|TRBV5-1
TGCGCCAGCAGCTTGCTTCTAGCGGGAGGAGGGGATACGCAGTATTTT
CASSLLLAGGGDTQYF
>-|TRBD1|TRBJ1-1|TRBV7-2
TGTGCCAGCAGCTTACAGGGGGCGGGGGACACTGAAGCTTTCTTT
CASSLQGAGDTEAFF
>once|TRBD1|TRBJ2-3|TRBV27
TGTGCCAGCTCCCGGGGGGGACAGGGGTTTGCAGATACGCAGTATTTT
CASSRGGQGFADTQYF
>-|TRBD1|TRBJ2-7|TRBV19
TGTGCCAGTAGTGCTTCGACAGGGGTCCACTACGAGCAGTACTTC
CASSASTGVHYEQYF
>-|-|TRBJ2-1|TRBV5-8
TGTGCCAGCAGCGGGGTCTCCTACAATGAGCAGTTCTTC
CASSGVSYNEQFF
>-|-|TRBJ2-1|TRBV2
TGTGCCAGCAGACCGAGCGGAAGCTCCTACAATGAGCAGTTCTTC
CASRPSGSSYNEQFF
>-|TRBD2|TRBJ2-1|TRBV6-6
TGTGCCAGCAGTTACTCTCCGGGAGGCTCGTACAATGAGCAGTTCTTC
CASSYSPGGSYNEQFF
>few|-|TRBJ1-1|TRBV5-4
TGTGCCAGCAGCTTCCAGAACACTGAAGCTTTCTTT
CASSFQNTEAFF
>once|TRBD2|TRBJ2-3|TRBV4-3
TGCGCCAGCAGCCAATTTGGGACTAGCGGGAACACAGATACGCAGTATTTT
CASSQFGTSGNTDTQYF
>-|-|TRBJ2-1|TRBV18
TGTGCCAGCTCACGATGGGCAGCTTACAATGAGCAGTTCTTC
CASSRWAAYNEQFF
>-|-|TRBJ2-1|TRBV4-1
TGCGCCAGCAGCCAAGGGGATGGATCCTACAATGAGCAGTTCTTC
CASSQGDGSYNEQFF
>-|-|TRBJ1-3|TRBV30
TGTGCCTGGGGCCGGGGAAACACCATATATTTT
CAWGRGNTIYF
>-|-|TRBJ2-7|TRBV15
TGTGCCACCAGCAGAGTGCTACAGGGTGCCTACGAGCAGTACTTC
CATSRVLQGAYEQYF
>-|TRBD2|TRBJ2-5|TRBV11-2
TGTGCCAGCAGCTTAGGCGGGAGCGGGCGGGAGACCCAGTACTTC
CASSLGGSGRETQYF
>-|TRBD1|TRBJ1-2|TRBV7-2
TGTGCCAGCAGCTTGACAGGGAGAGGCTACACCTTC
CASSLTGRGYTF
>few|TRBD1|TRBJ1-3|TRBV5-6
TGTGCCAGCAGCTTGGCCGGGACAGGGTACGGAAACACCATATATTTT
CASSLAGTGYGNTIYF
>-|TRBD1|TRBJ1-1|TRBV28
TGTGCCAGCAGTTTTTTCACGGGACAGGGGGCTGAAGCTTTCTTT
CASSFFTGQGAEAFF
>-|TRBD1|TRBJ1-2|TRBV28
TGTGCCAGCAGTGGGGGCCGGACAGGATCTGGCTACACCTTC
CASSGGRTGSGYTF
>-|-|TRBJ2-1|TRBV5-1
TGCGCCAGCAGCACCCGCTTAGCGGCCTACAATGAGCAGTTCTTC
CASSTRLAAYNEQFF
>-|-|TRBJ2-1|TRBV6-4
TGTGCCAGCAGTGGGGTGATCAGCTCCTACAATGAGCAGTTCTTC
CASSGVISSYNEQFF
>few|-|TRBJ2-7|TRBV4-1
TGCGCCAGCAGCCAAGCGGGTGCAAGCTCCTACGAGCAGTACTTC
CASSQAGASSYEQYF
>-|TRBD2|TRBJ2-2|TRBV10-3
TGTGCCATCAGTGGGGGACTAGCGGGAGGGCCGAACACCGGGGAGCTGTTTTTT
CAISGGLAGGPNTGELFF
>-|-|TRBJ2-7|TRBV23-1
TGCGCCAGCAGTCTCAGGGTTTTGGACGAGCAGTACTTC
CASSLRVLDEQYF
>-|TRBD1|TRBJ2-5|TRBV29-1
TGCAGCGTTTCCGGGACAGGGGGCCCTTCACCACAAGAGACCCAGTACTTC
CSVSGTGGPSPQETQYF
>-|-|TRBJ2-7|TRBV5-4
TGTGCCAGCAGCCAACCAGAAGTAACAGGCTCCTACGAGCAGTACTTC
CASSQPEVTGSYEQYF
>-|-|TRBJ2-1|TRBV19
TGTGCCAGTAGTTTTAAGGGGTGGAATGAGCAGTTCTTC
CASSFKGWNEQFF
>once|-|TRBJ2-3|TRBV9
TGTGCCAGCAGCGTAGGGGGCTTACGCACAGATACGCAGTATTTT
CASSVGGLRTDTQYF
>-|TRBD1|TRBJ1-5|TRBV10-1
TGCGCCAGCAGTCCCGGGACAGGGGACAATCAGCCCCAGCATTTT
CASSPGTGDNQPQHF
>-|-|TRBJ1-3|TRBV5-4
TGTGCCAGCAGCTTGGCCGGTCCATCTGGAAACACCATATATTTT
CASSLAGPSGNTIYF
>medium-sized|TRBD1|TRBJ2-1|TRBV4-1
TGCGCCAGCAGCCAAACGACAGGGTCCTACAATGAGCAGTTCTTC
CASSQTTGSYNEQFF
>-|TRBD1|TRBJ1-1|TRBV28
TGTGCCAGTTGGACAGGGAAAACTGAAGCTTTCTTT
CASWTGKTEAFF
>-|-|TRBJ2-5|TRBV5-1
TGCGCCAGCAGCTCACGCGGGACAGCGCAAGAGACCCAGTACTTC
CASSSRGTAQETQYF
>-|-|TRBJ2-1|TRBV11-2
TGTGCCAGCAGCTTAGGACTAACACGGACCCTCGGAAATGAGCAGTTCTTC
CASSLGLTRTLGNEQFF
>-|-|TRBJ1-2|TRBV19
TGTGCCAGTAGTACAGGGCTCGCCTATGGCTACACCTTC
CASSTGLAYGYTF
>-|-|TRBJ1-5|TRBV5-1
TGCGCCAGCAGCCCCGGTGCAGGGCGGCAGGGTCAGCCCCAGCATTTT
CASSPGAGRQGQPQHF